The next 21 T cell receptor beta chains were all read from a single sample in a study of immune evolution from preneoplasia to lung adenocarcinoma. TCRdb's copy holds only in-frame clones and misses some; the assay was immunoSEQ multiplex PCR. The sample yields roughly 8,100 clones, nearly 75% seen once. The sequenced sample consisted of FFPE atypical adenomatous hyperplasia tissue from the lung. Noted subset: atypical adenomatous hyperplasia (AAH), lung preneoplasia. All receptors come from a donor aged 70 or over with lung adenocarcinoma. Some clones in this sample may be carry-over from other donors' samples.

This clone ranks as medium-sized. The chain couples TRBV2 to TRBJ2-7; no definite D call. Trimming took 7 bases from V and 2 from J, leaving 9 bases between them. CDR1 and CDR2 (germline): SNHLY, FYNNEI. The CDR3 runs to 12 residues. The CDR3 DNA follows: TGTGCCAGCAACAGCGAAACCTACGAGCAGTACTTC. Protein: CASNSETYEQYF.

The CDR3 protein is CASSESRRGGFVAQYF. In DNA form, the CDR3 reads TGCGCCAGCAGTGAGTCGCGGCGGGGGGGATTTGTTGCGCAGTATTTT. The rearrangement uses TRBV10-1 and TRBJ2-3, with 9 bases matching TRBD2. This CDR3 has 16 amino acids. With 0 bases clipped from V and 10 bases from J, the junction kept 11 bases outside the gene matches. Germline V CDR1 and CDR2: WNHNN, SYGVQD (reference sequence).

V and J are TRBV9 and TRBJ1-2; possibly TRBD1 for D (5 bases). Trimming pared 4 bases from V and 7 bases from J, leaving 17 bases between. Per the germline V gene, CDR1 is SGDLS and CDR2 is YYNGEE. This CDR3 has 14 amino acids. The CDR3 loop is CASSPRDPMGGYTF. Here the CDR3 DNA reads TGTGCCAGCAGCCCCCGGGACCCGATGGGTGGCTACACCTTC.

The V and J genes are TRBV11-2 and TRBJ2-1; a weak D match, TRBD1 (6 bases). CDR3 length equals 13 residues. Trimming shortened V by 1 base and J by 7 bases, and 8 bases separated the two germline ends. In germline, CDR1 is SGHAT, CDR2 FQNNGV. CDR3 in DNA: TGTGCCAGCAGCTTAGCGCAGGGGAATGAGCAGTTCTTC. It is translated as CASSLAQGNEQFF.

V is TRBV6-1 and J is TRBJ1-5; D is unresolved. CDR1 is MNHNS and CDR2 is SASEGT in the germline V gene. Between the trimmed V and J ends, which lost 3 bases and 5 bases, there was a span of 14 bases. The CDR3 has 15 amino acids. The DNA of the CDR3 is TGTGCCAGCAGTGAGGTGGAGGGCGCGGATCAGCCCCAGCATTTT. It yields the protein CASSEVEGADQPQHF.

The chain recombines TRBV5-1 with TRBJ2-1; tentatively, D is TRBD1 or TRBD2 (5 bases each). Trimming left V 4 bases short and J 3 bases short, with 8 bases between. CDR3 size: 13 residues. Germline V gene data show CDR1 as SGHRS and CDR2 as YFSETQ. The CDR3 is CASSRDLYNEQFF. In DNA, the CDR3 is TGCGCCAGCAGCCGGGACCTCTACAATGAGCAGTTCTTC. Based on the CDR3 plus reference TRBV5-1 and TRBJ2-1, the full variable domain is KAGVTQTPRYLIKTRGQQVTLSCSPISGHRSVSWYQQTPGQGLQFLFEYFSETQRNKGNFPGRFSGRQFSNSRSEMNVSTLELGDSALYLCASSRDLYNEQFFGPGTRLTVL.

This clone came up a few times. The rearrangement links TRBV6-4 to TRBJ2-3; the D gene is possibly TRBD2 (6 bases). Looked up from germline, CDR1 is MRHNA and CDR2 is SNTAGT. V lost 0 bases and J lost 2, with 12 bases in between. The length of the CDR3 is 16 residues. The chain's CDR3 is CASSDSSGYPTDTQYF. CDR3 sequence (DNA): TGTGCCAGCAGTGACTCCAGCGGGTACCCCACAGATACGCAGTATTTT.

For the CDR3, the DNA is TGTGCCAGCAGCGTGGGCCAGGGCACCTACGAGCAGTACTTC. Protein: CASSVGQGTYEQYF. This chain uses TRBV9 with TRBJ2-7; maybe TRBD1 (5 bases). The CDR3 has 14 residues. Germline lookup yields CDR1 SGDLS and CDR2 YYNGEE. V shed 2 bases and J shed 2 bases, with 11 bases lying between them.

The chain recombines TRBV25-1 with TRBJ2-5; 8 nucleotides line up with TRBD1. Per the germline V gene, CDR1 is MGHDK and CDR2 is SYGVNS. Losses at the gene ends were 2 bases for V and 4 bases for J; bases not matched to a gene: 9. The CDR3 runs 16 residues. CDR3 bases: TGTGCCAGCAGTGAAGAGGACAGGGCGGGGTTAGAGACCCAGTACTTC. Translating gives CASSEEDRAGLETQYF.

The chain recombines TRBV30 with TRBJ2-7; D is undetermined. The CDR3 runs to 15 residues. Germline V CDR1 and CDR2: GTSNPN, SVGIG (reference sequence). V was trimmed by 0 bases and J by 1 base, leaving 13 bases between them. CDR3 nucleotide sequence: TGTGCCTGGAGTGTACTTGGTGTCGGTTCCTACGAGCAGTACTTC. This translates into CAWSVLGVGSYEQYF.

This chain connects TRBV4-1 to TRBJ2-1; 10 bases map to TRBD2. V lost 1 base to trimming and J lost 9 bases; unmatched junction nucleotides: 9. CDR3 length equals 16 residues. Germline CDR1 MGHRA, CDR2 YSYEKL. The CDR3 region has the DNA TGCGCCAGCAGCCAAGTAGAGCGGGGGGGCGAGAGTGAGCAGTTCTTC. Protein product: CASSQVERGGESEQFF.

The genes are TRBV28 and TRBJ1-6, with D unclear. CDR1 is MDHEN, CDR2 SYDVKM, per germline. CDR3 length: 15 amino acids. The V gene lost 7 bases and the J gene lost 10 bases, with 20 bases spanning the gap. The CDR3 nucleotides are TGTGCCAGCACCTTGGCAACCGGTTCAGGATCACCCCTCCACTTT. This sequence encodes CASTLATGSGSPLHF.

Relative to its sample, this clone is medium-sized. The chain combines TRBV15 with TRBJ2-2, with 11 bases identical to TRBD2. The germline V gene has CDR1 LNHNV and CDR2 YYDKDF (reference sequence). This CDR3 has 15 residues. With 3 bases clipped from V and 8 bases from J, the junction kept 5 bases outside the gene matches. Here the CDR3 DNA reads TGTGCCACCAGCAGCCTACTAGCGGGGGTGGGGGAGCTGTTTTTT. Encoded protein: CATSSLLAGVGELFF.

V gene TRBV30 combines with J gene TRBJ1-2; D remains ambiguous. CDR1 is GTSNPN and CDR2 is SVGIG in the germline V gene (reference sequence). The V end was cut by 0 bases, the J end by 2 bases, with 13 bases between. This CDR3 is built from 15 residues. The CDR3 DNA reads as TGTGCCTGGAGTGTGTCCCGCGGAGGAAACTATGGCTACACCTTC. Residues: CAWSVSRGGNYGYTF.

The CDR3 nucleotides read TGCGCCAGCTCGGGGTTCCAGAACACTGAAGCTTTCTTT. Protein: CASSGFQNTEAFF. The chain employs TRBV5-1 and TRBJ1-1, with D uncertain. CDR1 and CDR2 from the germline V gene are SGHRS and YFSETQ. CDR3 size: 13 residues. Trimming stripped 7 bases from V and 1 base from J, with 11 bases between. Using reference TRBV5-1 and TRBJ1-1 for the parts outside the CDR3, the full variable domain is KAGVTQTPRYLIKTRGQQVTLSCSPISGHRSVSWYQQTPGQGLQFLFEYFSETQRNKGNFPGRFSGRQFSNSRSEMNVSTLELGDSALYLCASSGFQNTEAFFGQGTRLTVV.

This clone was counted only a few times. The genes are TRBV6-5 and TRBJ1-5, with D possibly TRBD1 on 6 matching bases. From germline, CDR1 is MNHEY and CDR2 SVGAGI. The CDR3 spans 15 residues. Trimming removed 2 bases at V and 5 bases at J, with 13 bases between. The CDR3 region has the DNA TGTGCCAGCAGTTACACTACAGGGAGTGATCAGCCCCAGCATTTT. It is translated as CASSYTTGSDQPQHF.

The CDR3 protein is CSVSGTFSDEAFF. The CDR3 DNA reads as TGCAGCGTATCTGGGACCTTCAGCGATGAAGCTTTCTTT. This chain links TRBV29-1 with TRBJ1-1; weak D call: TRBD1 (5 bases). This CDR3 is built from 13 residues. Trimming shortened V by 6 bases and J by 7 bases, and 18 bases separated the two germline ends. Germline V gives CDR1 SQVTM, CDR2 ANQGSEA. Full variable domain (outside the CDR3, taken from reference TRBV29-1 and TRBJ1-1): SAVISQKPSRDICQRGTSLTIQCQVDSQVTMMFWYRQQPGQSLTLIATANQGSEATYESGFVIDKFPISRPNLTFSTLTVSNMSPEDSSIYLCSVSGTFSDEAFFGQGTRLTVV.

CDR3 sequence reads: CASSYSGGLGDTQYF. Written as DNA, the CDR3 is TGTGCCAGCAGTTACTCGGGGGGACTGGGGGATACGCAGTATTTT. The chain employs TRBV6-5 and TRBJ2-3, with D perhaps TRBD2 (6 bases). CDR1 and CDR2 (germline): MNHEY, SVGAGI. The CDR3 length is 15 residues. The V and J ends lost 0 bases and 6 bases respectively, with 13 bases between them.

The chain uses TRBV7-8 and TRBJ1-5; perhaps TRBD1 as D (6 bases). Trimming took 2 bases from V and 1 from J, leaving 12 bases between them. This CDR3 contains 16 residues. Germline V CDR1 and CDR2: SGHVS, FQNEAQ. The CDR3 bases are TGTGCCAGCAGCTTAAGTCGGACAGAAAGCAATCAGCCCCAGCATTTT. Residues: CASSLSRTESNQPQHF.

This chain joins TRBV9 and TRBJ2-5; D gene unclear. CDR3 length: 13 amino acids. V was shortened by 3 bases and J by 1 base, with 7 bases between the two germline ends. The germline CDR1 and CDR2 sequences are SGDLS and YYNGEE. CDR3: CASSELPQETQYF. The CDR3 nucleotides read TGTGCCAGCAGCGAGCTCCCCCAAGAGACCCAGTACTTC.

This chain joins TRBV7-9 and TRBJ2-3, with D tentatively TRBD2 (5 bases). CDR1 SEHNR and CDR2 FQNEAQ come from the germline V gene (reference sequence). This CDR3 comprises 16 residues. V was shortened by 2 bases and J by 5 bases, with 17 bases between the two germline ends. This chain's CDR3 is CASSLLNSREGDTQYF. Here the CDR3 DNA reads TGTGCCAGCAGCTTATTGAACAGCCGTGAGGGAGATACGCAGTATTTT.